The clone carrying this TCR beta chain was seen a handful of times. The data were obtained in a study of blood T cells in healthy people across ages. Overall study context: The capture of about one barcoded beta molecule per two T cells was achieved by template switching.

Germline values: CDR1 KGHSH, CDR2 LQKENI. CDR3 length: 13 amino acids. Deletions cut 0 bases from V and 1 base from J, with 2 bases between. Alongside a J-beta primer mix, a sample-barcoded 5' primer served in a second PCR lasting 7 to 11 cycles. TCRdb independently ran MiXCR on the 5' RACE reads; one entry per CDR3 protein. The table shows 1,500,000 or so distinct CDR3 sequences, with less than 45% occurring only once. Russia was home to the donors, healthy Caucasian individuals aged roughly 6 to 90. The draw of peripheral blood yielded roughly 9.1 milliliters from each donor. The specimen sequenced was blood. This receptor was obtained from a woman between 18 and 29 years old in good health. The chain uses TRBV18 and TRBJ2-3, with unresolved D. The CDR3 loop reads CASSPPCTDTQYF. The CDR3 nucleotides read TGTGCCAGCTCACCACCGTGCACAGATACGCAGTATTTT. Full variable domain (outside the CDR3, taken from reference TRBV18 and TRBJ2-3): NAGVMQNPRHLVRRRGQEARLRCSPMKGHSHVYWYRQLPEEGLKFMVYLQKENIIDESGMPKERFSAEFPKEGPSILRIQQVVRGDSAAYFCASSPPCTDTQYFGPGTRLTVL.